This TCR beta chain was identified in a study of blood T cell repertoires in COVID-19. As for the study in general: The origin of the acute and convalescent COVID-19 samples was the United States, Italy and Spain.

The cohort comprised adults aged roughly 18 to 95 years residing in 24 US areas. Membership in each cohort depended on participant-reported clinical history. Libraries were prepared by immunoSEQ multiplex PCR; TCRdb keeps only in-frame clonotypes and omits some of them. The table lists 300,000 to 400,000 clones, approximately 91% of them singletons. This CDR3 has 15 residues. J gave up 3 bases and V 5 bases, and 6 bases lay outside the gene matches. Germline V gene data show CDR1 as SGHTA and CDR2 as FQGTGA. This clone was seen just once. Input material: PBMCs or T cells enriched from blood (not recorded which). This chain connects TRBV7-3 to TRBJ2-7; 11 bases match TRBD1. The TCR originated in a woman in her 30s who had been exposed to COVID-19. The CDR3 DNA reads TGTGCCAGCAGCCTGGACAGGGGGCCTCACTACGAGCAGTACTTC. The encoded protein is CASSLDRGPHYEQYF.